The clone carrying this T cell receptor (beta chain) was recorded once. V lost 0 bases and J 6 bases, leaving 7 bases between the germline ends. Germline CDR1 and CDR2: SGHDT and YYEEEE. This CDR3 is built from 12 residues. Study processing details: Cell counts per sample came from amplifying reference gene primers. The repertoire was sequenced with immunoSEQ multiplex PCR; TCRdb's copy has only in-frame clones and lacks some. That table gives V, J and clone size, and the DNA gave D and trimming. The sample shows 50,000 to 75,000 clones, roughly 91% of them seen only once. The sample originates from a study of blood T cell repertoires in COVID-19.

The V gene is TRBV5-6, the J gene TRBJ2-7; a weak D match, TRBD2 (5 bases). This TCR came from a human donor in a cohort sampled during active COVID-19. Input material: peripheral blood. CDR3: CASSLAGSEQYF. The DNA of the CDR3 is TGTGCCAGCAGCTTGGCTGGGAGCGAGCAGTACTTC.